What follows describes a single TCR beta chain. The antigen is not known. The data belong to a study of T cell responses to AZD1222 COVID-19 vaccine. Findings and limits, study-wide: Regions 160-218 and 743-854 dominated among vaccine-associated CD4 TCRs spanning spike.

CDR3 length: 15 amino acids. Trimming removed 3 bases at V and 0 bases at J, with 11 bases between. Germline CDR1 reads LGHDT; CDR2 reads YNNKEL (reference sequence). Only in-frame clones appear in the TCRdb table, and some are missing; sequencing was by immunoSEQ multiplex PCR. The table lists some 130,000 clones, roughly 91% of them singletons, with roughly 7.1% in the top ten. The source is an adult who received the AZD1222 COVID-19 vaccine. The material was peripheral blood, obtained 28 days after the second AZD1222 dose. This chain joins TRBV3-1 (or the pseudogene TRBV3-2) and TRBJ2-5; D is undetermined. As DNA, the CDR3 is TGTGCCAGCAGCCAGGGGATGGGGTACCAAGAGACCCAGTACTTC. Its translation: CASSQGMGYQETQYF.